This T cell receptor beta chain stems from a study of OX40 agonist ivuxolimab in advanced cancers. CDR1 is LNHDA and CDR2 is SQIVND in the germline V gene (reference sequence). V was clipped by 1 base and J by 7 bases, with 5 bases between them. CDR3 size: 12 residues. The table came from immunoSEQ multiplex PCR; TCRdb's copy has only in-frame clones and leaves some out. The sample carries about 25,000 clones, about 86% recorded once. The sequencing here drew on CD4+ or CD8+ T cells sorted from blood, taken in a trial of the OX40 agonist ivuxolimab. The source of this sequence is an adult with an advanced solid tumor such as melanoma, head and neck, liver or kidney cancer. The chain links TRBV19 to TRBJ2-1; D remains ambiguous. Written as DNA, the CDR3 is TGTGCCAGTAGTATAGCCTCGAATGAGCAGTTCTTC. It codes for CASSIASNEQFF.